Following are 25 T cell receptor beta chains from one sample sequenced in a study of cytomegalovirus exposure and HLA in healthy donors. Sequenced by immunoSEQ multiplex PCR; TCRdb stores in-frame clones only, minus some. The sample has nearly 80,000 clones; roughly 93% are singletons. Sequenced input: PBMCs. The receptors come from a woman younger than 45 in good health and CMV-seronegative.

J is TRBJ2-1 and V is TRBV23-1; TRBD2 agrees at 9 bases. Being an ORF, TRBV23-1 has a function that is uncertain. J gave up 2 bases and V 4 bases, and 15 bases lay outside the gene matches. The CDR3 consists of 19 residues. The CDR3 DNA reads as TGCGCCAGCAGTCTGGCTAGCGGGGTTGGGTGTAAGCCCTACAATGAGCAGTTCTTC. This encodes CASSLASGVGCKPYNEQFF.

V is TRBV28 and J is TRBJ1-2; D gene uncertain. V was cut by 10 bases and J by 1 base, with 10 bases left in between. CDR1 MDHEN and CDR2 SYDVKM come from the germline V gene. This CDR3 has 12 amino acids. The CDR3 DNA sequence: TGTGCCACCCGGGGAGGTAACTATGGCTACACCTTC. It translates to CATRGGNYGYTF.

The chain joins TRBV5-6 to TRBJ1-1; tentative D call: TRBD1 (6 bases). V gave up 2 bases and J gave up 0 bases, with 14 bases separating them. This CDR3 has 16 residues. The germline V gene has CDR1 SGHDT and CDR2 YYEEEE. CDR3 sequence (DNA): TGTGCCAGCAGCTTAACAGGGACGATTATGAACACTGAAGCTTTCTTT. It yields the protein CASSLTGTIMNTEAFF.

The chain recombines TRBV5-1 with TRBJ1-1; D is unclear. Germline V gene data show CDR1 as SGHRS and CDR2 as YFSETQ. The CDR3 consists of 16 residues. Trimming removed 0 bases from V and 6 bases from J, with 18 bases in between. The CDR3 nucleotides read TGCGCCAGCAGCTTGGTTGTGGGAGGGTTTGATGCTGAAGCTTTCTTT. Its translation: CASSLVVGGFDAEAFF.

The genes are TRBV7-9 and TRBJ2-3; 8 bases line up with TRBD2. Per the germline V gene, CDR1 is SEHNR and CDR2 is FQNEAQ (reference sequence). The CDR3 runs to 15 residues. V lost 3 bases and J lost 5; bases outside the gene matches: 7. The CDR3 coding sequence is TGTGCCAGCAGCTTTCTAAGCGGGGGATTAGATACGCAGTATTTT. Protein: CASSFLSGGLDTQYF.

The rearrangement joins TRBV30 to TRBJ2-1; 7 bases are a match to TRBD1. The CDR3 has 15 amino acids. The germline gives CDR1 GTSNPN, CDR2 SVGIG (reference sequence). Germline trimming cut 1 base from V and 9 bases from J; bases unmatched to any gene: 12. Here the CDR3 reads CAWSAHQGVRVEQFF. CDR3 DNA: TGTGCCTGGAGTGCCCATCAGGGGGTCCGTGTTGAGCAGTTCTTC. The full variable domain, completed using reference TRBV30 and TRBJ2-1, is SQTIHQWPATLVQPVGSPLSLECTVEGTSNPNLYWYRQAAGRGLQLLFYSVGIGQISSEVPQNLSASRPQDRQFILSSKKLLLSDSGFYLCAWSAHQGVRVEQFFGPGTRLTVL.

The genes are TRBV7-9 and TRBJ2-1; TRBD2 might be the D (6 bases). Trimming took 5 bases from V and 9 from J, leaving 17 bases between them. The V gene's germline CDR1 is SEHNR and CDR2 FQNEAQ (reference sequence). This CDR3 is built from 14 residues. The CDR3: CASSGRGRAGEQFF. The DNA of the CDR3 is TGTGCCAGCAGCGGCCGTGGGAGAGCGGGTGAGCAGTTCTTC.

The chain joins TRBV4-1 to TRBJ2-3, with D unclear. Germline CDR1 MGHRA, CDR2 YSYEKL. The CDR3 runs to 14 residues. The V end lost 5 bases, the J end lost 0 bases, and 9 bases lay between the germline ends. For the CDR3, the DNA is TGCGCCAGCAGCTCCCGTTCTAGCACAGATACGCAGTATTTT. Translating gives CASSSRSSTDTQYF.

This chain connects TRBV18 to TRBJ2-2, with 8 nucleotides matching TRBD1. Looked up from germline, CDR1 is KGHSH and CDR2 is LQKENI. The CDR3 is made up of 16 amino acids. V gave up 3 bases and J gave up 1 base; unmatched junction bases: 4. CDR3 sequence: CASSPRTGLNTGELFF. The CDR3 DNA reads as TGTGCCAGCTCACCTCGGACAGGGCTGAACACCGGGGAGCTGTTTTTT.

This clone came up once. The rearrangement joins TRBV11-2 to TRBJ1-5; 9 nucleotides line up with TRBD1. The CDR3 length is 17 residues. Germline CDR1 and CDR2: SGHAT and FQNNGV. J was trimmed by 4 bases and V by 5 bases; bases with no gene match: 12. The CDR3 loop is CASSPTPGQGFNQPQHF. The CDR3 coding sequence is TGTGCCAGCAGCCCAACTCCGGGACAGGGATTTAATCAGCCCCAGCATTTT.

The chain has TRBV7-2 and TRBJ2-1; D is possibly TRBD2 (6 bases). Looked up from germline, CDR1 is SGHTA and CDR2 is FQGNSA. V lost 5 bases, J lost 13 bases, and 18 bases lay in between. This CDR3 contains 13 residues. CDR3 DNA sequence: TGTGCCAGCAGCCAAAAGGCGGGACCTATTCAGTTCTTC. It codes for CASSQKAGPIQFF.

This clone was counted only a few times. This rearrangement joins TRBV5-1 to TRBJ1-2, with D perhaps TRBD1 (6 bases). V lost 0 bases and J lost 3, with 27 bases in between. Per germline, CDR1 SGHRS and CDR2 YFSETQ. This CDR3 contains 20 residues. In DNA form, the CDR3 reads TGCGCCAGCAGCTTGGCACCCCCTCTTAGAAACAGGGTACTTCACTATGGCTACACCTTC. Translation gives CASSLAPPLRNRVLHYGYTF.

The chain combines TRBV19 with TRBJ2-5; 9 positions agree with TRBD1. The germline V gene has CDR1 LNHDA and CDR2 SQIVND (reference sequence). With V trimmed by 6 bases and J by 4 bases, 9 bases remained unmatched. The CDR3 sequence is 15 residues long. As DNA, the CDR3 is TGTGCCAGTAGGGGGACAGGGTTGGGGAGAGAGACCCAGTACTTC. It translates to CASRGTGLGRETQYF.

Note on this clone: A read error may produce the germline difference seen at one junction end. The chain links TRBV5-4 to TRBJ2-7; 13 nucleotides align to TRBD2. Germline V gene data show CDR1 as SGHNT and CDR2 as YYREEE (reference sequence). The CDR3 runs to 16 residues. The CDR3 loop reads CASRLGTSGKGYEQYF. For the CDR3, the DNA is TGTGCCAGCAGGTTGGGGACTAGCGGGAAAGGGTACGAGCAGTACTTC.

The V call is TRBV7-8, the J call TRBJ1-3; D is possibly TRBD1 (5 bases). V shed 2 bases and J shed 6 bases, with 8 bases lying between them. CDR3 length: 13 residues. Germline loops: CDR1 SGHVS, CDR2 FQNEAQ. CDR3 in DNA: TGTGCCAGCAGCTTACGGGGGGAAAACACCATATATTTT. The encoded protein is CASSLRGENTIYF.

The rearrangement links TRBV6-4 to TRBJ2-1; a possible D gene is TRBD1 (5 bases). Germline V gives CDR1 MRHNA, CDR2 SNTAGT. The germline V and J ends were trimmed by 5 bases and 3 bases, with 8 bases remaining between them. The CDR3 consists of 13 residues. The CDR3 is CASSLTDYNEQFF. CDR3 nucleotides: TGTGCCAGCAGTTTGACAGACTACAATGAGCAGTTCTTC.

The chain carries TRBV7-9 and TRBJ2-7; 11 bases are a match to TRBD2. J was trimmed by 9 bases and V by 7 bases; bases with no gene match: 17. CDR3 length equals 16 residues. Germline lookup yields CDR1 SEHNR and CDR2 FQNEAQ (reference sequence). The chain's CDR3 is CASTLGELAGVQVQYF. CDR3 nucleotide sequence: TGTGCCAGCACCCTAGGAGAACTAGCGGGAGTTCAGGTGCAGTACTTC.

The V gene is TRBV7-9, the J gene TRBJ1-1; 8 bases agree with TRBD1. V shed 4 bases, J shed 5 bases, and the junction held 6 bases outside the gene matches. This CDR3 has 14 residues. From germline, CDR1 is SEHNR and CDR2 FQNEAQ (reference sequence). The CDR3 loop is CASSSDRVRTEAFF. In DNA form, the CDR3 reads TGTGCCAGCAGCTCGGACAGGGTGAGGACTGAAGCTTTCTTT.

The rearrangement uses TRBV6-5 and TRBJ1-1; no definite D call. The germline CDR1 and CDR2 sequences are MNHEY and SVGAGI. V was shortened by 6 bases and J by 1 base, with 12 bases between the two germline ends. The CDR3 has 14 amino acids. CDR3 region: CASRIQTANTEAFF. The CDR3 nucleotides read TGTGCCAGCAGGATACAAACAGCGAACACTGAAGCTTTCTTT.

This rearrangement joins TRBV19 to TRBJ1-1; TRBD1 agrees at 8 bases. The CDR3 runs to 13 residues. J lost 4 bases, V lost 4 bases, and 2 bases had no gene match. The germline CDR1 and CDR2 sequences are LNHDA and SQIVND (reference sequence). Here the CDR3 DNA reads TGTGCCAGTAGTACACAGGGGGGCACTGAAGCTTTCTTT. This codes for CASSTQGGTEAFF.

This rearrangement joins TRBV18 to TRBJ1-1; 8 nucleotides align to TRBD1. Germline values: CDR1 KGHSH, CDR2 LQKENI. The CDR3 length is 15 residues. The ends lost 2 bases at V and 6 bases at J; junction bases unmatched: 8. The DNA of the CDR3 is TGTGCCAGCTCACCAGTTCAGGGGGCGGGCGCTGAAGCTTTCTTT. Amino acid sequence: CASSPVQGAGAEAFF.

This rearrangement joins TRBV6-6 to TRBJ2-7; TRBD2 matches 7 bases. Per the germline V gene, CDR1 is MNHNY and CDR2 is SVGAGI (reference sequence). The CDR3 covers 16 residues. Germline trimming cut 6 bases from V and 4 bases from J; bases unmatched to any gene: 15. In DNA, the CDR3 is TGTGCCAGCAGCCCGCGGGGGACCCCCCTTTCGTACGAGCAGTACTTC. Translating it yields CASSPRGTPLSYEQYF.

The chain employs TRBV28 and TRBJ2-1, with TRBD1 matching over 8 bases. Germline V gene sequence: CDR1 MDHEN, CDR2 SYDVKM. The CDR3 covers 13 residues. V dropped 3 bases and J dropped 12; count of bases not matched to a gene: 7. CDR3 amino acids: CASSFSLDRAQFF. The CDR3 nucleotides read TGTGCCAGCAGTTTTTCCTTGGACAGGGCGCAGTTCTTC.

CDR3 sequence (DNA): TGCAGCGTTGAAGATACCAGCGGGGCTGAGGGTGAGCAGTTCTTC. Translation gives CSVEDTSGAEGEQFF. V is TRBV29-1 and J is TRBJ2-1; 7 bases are shared with TRBD2. This CDR3 comprises 15 residues. Trimming cost V 0 bases and J 9 bases; bases outside gene matches: 11. Germline CDR1 is SQVTM and CDR2 is ANQGSEA.

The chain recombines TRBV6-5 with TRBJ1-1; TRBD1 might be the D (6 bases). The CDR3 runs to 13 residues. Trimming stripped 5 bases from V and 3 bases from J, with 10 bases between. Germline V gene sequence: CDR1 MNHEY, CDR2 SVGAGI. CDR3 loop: CASSDDRYTEAFF. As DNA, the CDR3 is TGTGCCAGCAGTGACGACAGGTACACTGAAGCTTTCTTT.